This T cell receptor beta chain came from a study of Ad26.COV2.S vaccination and SARS-CoV-2 variants. CDR1 and CDR2 (germline): MDHEN, SYDVKM. The V end lost 2 bases, the J end lost 4 bases, and 17 bases lay between the germline ends. The CDR3 runs to 16 residues. Only in-frame clones appear in the TCRdb table, and some are missing; sequencing was by immunoSEQ multiplex PCR. The sample consists of some 400,000 clones, 75% to 90% of them appearing once. Specified treatment: around 19 received Ad26.COV2.S at low or high dose, single or two shots; about five received placebo; per-sample allocation not given. The study sampled participants on day 63 after the first vaccine or placebo injection.

This sequence originates from a person aged 18 to 65 who received the Ad26.COV2.S COVID-19 vaccine or a placebo. This specimen consisted of peripheral blood, obtained in a trial of Ad26.COV2.S vaccine versus placebo. The chain combines TRBV28 with TRBJ2-5; D may be TRBD1 or TRBD2 (6 bases each). The DNA for the CDR3 is TGTGCCAGCAGTTTACGGCCAGGAAAGGGGGGAGAGACCCAGTACTTC. Its translation: CASSLRPGKGGETQYF.